This T cell receptor (beta chain) appears in the sequencing data of a study of blood T cell repertoires in COVID-19. Across the study: The United States, Italy and Spain supplied acute and convalescent COVID-19 samples. T cells, B-cell-depleted T cells, or PBMCs supplied cDNA or gDNA.

CDR1 and CDR2 (germline): LGHDT, YNNKEL (reference sequence). V was trimmed by 5 bases and J by 10 bases, leaving 11 bases between them. The CDR3 extends over 12 amino acids. As originally analysed: Nucleated cell number was recorded as an estimate derived from reference gene primer amplification. Clones were sequenced by immunoSEQ multiplex PCR, and TCRdb holds only the in-frame ones, with some missing. That table furnishes V, J and clone size, whereas the DNA furnished D and trimming. The data show 300,000 to 350,000 clones, about 86% seen once. This chain links TRBV3-1 (or the pseudogene TRBV3-2) with TRBJ1-4; no reliable D call. This TCR derives from a man aged 30-40 years with active or convalescent COVID-19. The sample comprised peripheral blood. The CDR3 protein is CASSSSSGKLFF. The CDR3 DNA sequence: TGTGCCAGCAGCTCCTCGAGTGGAAAACTGTTTTTT.